The 27 T cell receptor beta chains below were found in one sample sequenced in a study of beta chain features in type 1 diabetes. Reverse transcribing all isolated RNA meant expressed TCRB transcripts were sequenced. TCRdb's table, derived via immunoSEQ multiplex PCR, lists solely in-frame clones and lacks some. In the table there are hundreds of thousands of clones, approximately 10% of which are singletons. Sample: naive CD4+ T cells from blood. Receptor source: a woman aged 18-29 years in good health.

This clone showed up just a few times. CDR3 amino acids: CASSAGGVFNEKLFF. The CDR3 region has the DNA TGTGCCAGCAGCGCCGGGGGTGTTTTTAATGAAAAACTGTTTTTT. The rearrangement joins TRBV9 to TRBJ1-4; tentatively, D is TRBD1 (5 bases). This CDR3 region has 15 residues. Per the germline V gene, CDR1 is SGDLS and CDR2 is YYNGEE. V shed 3 bases and J shed 4 bases, with 13 bases lying between them.

The chain is built from TRBV2 and TRBJ2-3, with D possibly TRBD1 on 5 matching bases. The CDR3 has 15 residues. V lost 4 bases, J lost 0 bases, and 11 bases lay in between. From germline, CDR1 is SNHLY and CDR2 FYNNEI. In nucleotides, the CDR3 is TGTGCCAGCAGTGCGGACACCCTAAGCACAGATACGCAGTATTTT. It translates to CASSADTLSTDTQYF.

The DNA of the CDR3 is TGTGCCAGCAGCCCCGGGTCTCGGGGAGATACGCAGTATTTT. This gives the protein CASSPGSRGDTQYF. V is TRBV5-4 and J is TRBJ2-3; weak D call: TRBD2 (5 bases). The CDR3 has 14 amino acids. V gave up 4 bases and J gave up 5 bases, with 14 bases separating them. CDR1 is SGHNT, CDR2 YYREEE, per germline (reference sequence).

The rearrangement links TRBV9 to TRBJ1-3; possible D gene TRBD1, 5 bases. V lost 3 bases, J lost 3 bases, and 7 bases lay in between. Looked up from germline, CDR1 is SGDLS and CDR2 is YYNGEE. The CDR3 consists of 13 residues. The CDR3 bases are TGTGCCAGCAGCGCTGACAGTGGAAACACCATATATTTT. This sequence encodes CASSADSGNTIYF.

The chain uses TRBV9 and TRBJ2-7; TRBD1 is a possible D gene (6 bases). V was shortened by 3 bases and J by 10 bases, with 20 bases between the two germline ends. The CDR3 totals 14 residues. Germline loops: CDR1 SGDLS, CDR2 YYNGEE. CDR3 sequence (DNA): TGTGCCAGCAGCGCGCTGTGGGACACCTCTAAACAGTACTTC. Its translation is CASSALWDTSKQYF.

This clone has just a few counts. The J gene is TRBJ1-4, the V gene TRBV18; D perhaps matches TRBD1 (6 bases). V dropped 7 bases and J dropped 4 bases, with 10 bases sitting between them. CDR3 length: 13 residues. Germline V lookup: CDR1 KGHSH, CDR2 LQKENI. This chain's CDR3 is CASLQGINEKLFF. The CDR3 bases are TGTGCCAGCTTACAGGGTATTAATGAAAAACTGTTTTTT.

On this clone itself: Different DNA sequences within this sample yield the same CDR3. The gene calls are TRBV15 and TRBJ2-3; the D is unclear. CDR3 size: 12 residues. The ends were cut back, 1 base at V and 1 base at J, with 0 bases in the middle. Germline values: CDR1 LNHNV, CDR2 YYDKDF (reference sequence). CDR3 residues: CATSRGTDTQYF. The CDR3 nucleotides are TGTGCCACCAGCAGAGGCACAGATACGCAGTATTTT.

The J gene is TRBJ2-3, the V gene TRBV4-3, with D perhaps TRBD1 (5 bases). The CDR3 contains 16 residues. The ends were cut back, 4 bases at V and 0 bases at J, with 14 bases in the middle. Looked up from germline, CDR1 is LGHNA and CDR2 is YSLEER. The CDR3 bases are TGCGCCAGCAGCCCCTCTCCAGGACACAGCACAGATACGCAGTATTTT. It specifies CASSPSPGHSTDTQYF.

The gene calls are TRBV4-1 and TRBJ2-4; D is uncertain. The CDR3 is 15 amino acids. Germline-derived CDR1 and CDR2 are MGHRA and YSYEKL. Trimming removed 3 bases from V and 2 bases from J, with 11 bases in between. Here the CDR3 DNA reads TGCGCCAGCAGCCAGTCCGGAACCTCCAAAAACATTCAGTACTTC. This gives the protein CASSQSGTSKNIQYF.

The chain is built from TRBV9 and TRBJ1-1; tentatively, D is TRBD1 (6 bases). Looked up from germline, CDR1 is SGDLS and CDR2 is YYNGEE. Trimming stripped 0 bases from V and 1 base from J, with 10 bases between. The CDR3 has 15 residues. The CDR3 sequence is CASSVAVGANTEAFF. CDR3 bases: TGTGCCAGCAGCGTAGCAGTGGGGGCGAACACTGAAGCTTTCTTT.

The rearrangement joins TRBV9 to TRBJ1-2, with D hard to call. The CDR3 has 15 residues. Germline CDR1 is SGDLS and CDR2 is YYNGEE. V was clipped by 0 bases and J by 4 bases, with 13 bases between them. The CDR3 here is CASSVALGNGYGYTF. The CDR3 DNA reads as TGTGCCAGCAGCGTAGCCCTGGGTAACGGCTATGGCTACACCTTC.

This clone was detected only a few times. The chain combines TRBV19 with TRBJ2-7, with 7 positions matching TRBD1. Trimming at V came to 3 bases and at J to 4 bases, leaving 6 bases not matched to a gene. This CDR3 comprises 14 residues. In germline, CDR1 is LNHDA, CDR2 SQIVND (reference sequence). For the CDR3, the DNA is TGTGCCAGTAGTATCCAACAGGGGTTTTACGAGCAGTACTTC. Translated, it gives CASSIQQGFYEQYF.

The gene calls are TRBV5-1 and TRBJ2-3; maybe TRBD1 (6 bases). The CDR3 extends over 15 amino acids. CDR1 SGHRS and CDR2 YFSETQ come from the germline V gene. Trimming took off 2 bases at V and 0 bases at J, with 10 bases between the two ends. CDR3 protein: CASSFHRASTDTQYF. CDR3 DNA: TGCGCCAGCAGCTTTCACAGGGCTAGCACAGATACGCAGTATTTT. Using reference TRBV5-1 and TRBJ2-3 for the parts outside the CDR3, the full variable domain is KAGVTQTPRYLIKTRGQQVTLSCSPISGHRSVSWYQQTPGQGLQFLFEYFSETQRNKGNFPGRFSGRQFSNSRSEMNVSTLELGDSALYLCASSFHRASTDTQYFGPGTRLTVL.

This clone has a handful of counts. The V and J genes are TRBV20-1 and TRBJ2-7; no reliable D call. Germline V gene lookup returns CDR1 DFQATT and CDR2 SNEGSKA (reference sequence). V was trimmed by 2 bases and J by 5 bases, leaving 4 bases between them. This CDR3 contains 10 residues. CDR3 protein: CSARLDEQYV. The CDR3, as DNA: TGCAGTGCTAGACTAGACGAGCAGTACGTC.

This chain links TRBV15 with TRBJ2-5, with a weak D call TRBD2 (5 bases). The CDR3 extends over 12 amino acids. The V gene lost 4 bases and the J gene lost 4 bases, with 7 bases spanning the gap. Germline V gene lookup returns CDR1 LNHNV and CDR2 YYDKDF (reference sequence). Here the CDR3 reads CATSKLGETQYF. The CDR3 bases are TGTGCCACCAGCAAACTAGGAGAGACCCAGTACTTC.

This clone occurred a few times. This sequence joins TRBV10-3 and TRBJ2-1; a weak D match, TRBD1 (6 bases). CDR3 size: 13 residues. Germline-derived CDR1 and CDR2 are ENHRY and SYGVKD. V was cut by 6 bases and J by 7 bases, with 13 bases left in between. The CDR3 DNA reads TGTGCCATCAGACGACAGGTAGGAAATGAGCAGTTCTTC. It codes for CAIRRQVGNEQFF.

A note on this clone: Other DNA sequences in this sample translate to the same CDR3. The genes are TRBV18 and TRBJ2-3; D is uncertain. Germline V CDR1 and CDR2: KGHSH, LQKENI. This CDR3 region has 12 residues. The ends were cut back, 2 bases at V and 4 bases at J, with 4 bases in the middle. As DNA, the CDR3 is TGTGCCAGCTCACCAGGGTCAGATACGCAGTATTTT. Amino acid sequence: CASSPGSDTQYF.

This clone was seen more than once but under ten times. The chain carries TRBV7-9 and TRBJ1-1; TRBD1 aligns across 7 bases. The CDR3 contains 16 residues. Germline trimming cut 3 bases from V and 0 bases from J; bases unmatched to any gene: 7. Germline CDR1 reads SEHNR; CDR2 reads FQNEAQ (reference sequence). This CDR3 reads CASSLMTGQLNTEAFF. In DNA, the CDR3 is TGTGCCAGCAGCTTGATGACGGGACAGCTGAACACTGAAGCTTTCTTT.

This clone was counted a few times. The chain has TRBV27 and TRBJ2-1; D assignment may be TRBD1 or TRBD2 (6 bases each). The CDR3 sequence is 12 residues long. V was clipped by 6 bases and J by 10 bases, with 13 bases between them. CDR1 is MNHEY, CDR2 SMNVEV, per germline (reference sequence). CDR3 residues: CASSGGTKEQFF. CDR3 sequence (DNA): TGTGCCAGCAGCGGCGGGACAAAAGAGCAGTTCTTC.

The chain employs TRBV29-1 and TRBJ2-3; no definite D call. This CDR3 has 13 amino acids. In germline, CDR1 is SQVTM, CDR2 ANQGSEA. V shed 6 bases and J shed 2 bases, with 12 bases lying between them. The CDR3 is CSVASRYTDTQYF. The CDR3, as DNA: TGCAGCGTCGCCTCCAGGTACACAGATACGCAGTATTTT.

This clone was detected only a few times. The chain employs TRBV29-1 and TRBJ2-5; D is unclear. The germline V and J ends were trimmed by 8 bases and 1 base, with 17 bases remaining between them. This CDR3 region has 14 residues. The germline CDR1 and CDR2 sequences are SQVTM and ANQGSEA. The DNA of the CDR3 is TGCAGCTTTTTTGGGCAGAGGAGCCAAGAGACCCAGTACTTC. It specifies CSFFGQRSQETQYF.

As regards this clone: This sample includes further DNA sequences coding for the same CDR3. The V call is TRBV5-1, the J call TRBJ2-5; D is unresolved. CDR1 is SGHRS and CDR2 is YFSETQ in the germline V gene. The CDR3 totals 11 residues. Trimming removed 4 bases from V and 2 bases from J, with 3 bases in between. DNA for the CDR3: TGCGCCAGCAGCCTACAAGAGACCCAGTACTTC. Its translation: CASSLQETQYF. Complete variable domain (other parts from reference TRBV5-1 and TRBJ2-5): KAGVTQTPRYLIKTRGQQVTLSCSPISGHRSVSWYQQTPGQGLQFLFEYFSETQRNKGNFPGRFSGRQFSNSRSEMNVSTLELGDSALYLCASSLQETQYFGPGTRLLVL.

This clone turned up a few times. The chain uses TRBV14 and TRBJ2-5; D tentatively fits TRBD1 or TRBD2 (5 bases each). Germline V gives CDR1 SGHDN, CDR2 FVKESK. V gave up 1 base and J gave up 2 bases, with 20 bases separating them. The CDR3 spans 18 residues. As DNA, the CDR3 is TGTGCCAGCAGCCAAGTATGGTCGGGGAACAGGCAGCAAGAGACCCAGTACTTC. Protein sequence: CASSQVWSGNRQQETQYF.

This rearrangement joins TRBV29-1 to TRBJ2-3; 11 bases match TRBD2. The junction had 7 bases not matched to a gene; V was cut back by 0 bases and J by 2 bases. The germline CDR1 and CDR2 sequences are SQVTM and ANQGSEA. The CDR3 has 17 amino acids. The DNA of the CDR3 is TGCAGCGTTGAAGACAGTTTACTAGCGGGGGCCACAGATACGCAGTATTTT. As protein: CSVEDSLLAGATDTQYF.

The chain recombines TRBV7-9 with TRBJ1-2, with D possibly TRBD1 on 5 matching bases. The V end was cut by 5 bases, the J end by 7 bases, with 17 bases between. The CDR3 length is 14 residues. The germline CDR1 and CDR2 sequences are SEHNR and FQNEAQ (reference sequence). CDR3 nucleotides: TGTGCCAGCAGCCCTCCGGACACTGGCCTTGGCTACACCTTC. This encodes CASSPPDTGLGYTF.

The chain recombines TRBV30 with TRBJ2-3; 7 nucleotides align to TRBD1. V lost 1 base and J lost 2; bases outside the gene matches: 6. The CDR3 totals 15 residues. Per the germline V gene, CDR1 is GTSNPN and CDR2 is SVGIG (reference sequence). The CDR3 bases are TGTGCCTGGAGTGCCACAGGGGCGTACACAGATACGCAGTATTTT. Protein product: CAWSATGAYTDTQYF.

Concerning this clone: The identical CDR3 is also encoded by other nucleotide sequences in the sample. The chain has TRBV9 and TRBJ2-1, with a possible D match to TRBD2 (5 bases). This CDR3 contains 15 residues. Deletions cut 0 bases from V and 0 bases from J, with 7 bases between. Germline V gene data show CDR1 as SGDLS and CDR2 as YYNGEE. The CDR3 spells CASSVEGDSYNEQFF. CDR3 coding DNA: TGTGCCAGCAGCGTAGAGGGAGACTCCTACAATGAGCAGTTCTTC. Complete variable domain (other parts from reference TRBV9 and TRBJ2-1): DSGVTQTPKHLITATGQRVTLRCSPRSGDLSVYWYQQSLDQGLQFLIQYYNGEERAKGNILERFSAQQFPDLHSELNLSSLELGDSALYFCASSVEGDSYNEQFFGPGTRLTVL.